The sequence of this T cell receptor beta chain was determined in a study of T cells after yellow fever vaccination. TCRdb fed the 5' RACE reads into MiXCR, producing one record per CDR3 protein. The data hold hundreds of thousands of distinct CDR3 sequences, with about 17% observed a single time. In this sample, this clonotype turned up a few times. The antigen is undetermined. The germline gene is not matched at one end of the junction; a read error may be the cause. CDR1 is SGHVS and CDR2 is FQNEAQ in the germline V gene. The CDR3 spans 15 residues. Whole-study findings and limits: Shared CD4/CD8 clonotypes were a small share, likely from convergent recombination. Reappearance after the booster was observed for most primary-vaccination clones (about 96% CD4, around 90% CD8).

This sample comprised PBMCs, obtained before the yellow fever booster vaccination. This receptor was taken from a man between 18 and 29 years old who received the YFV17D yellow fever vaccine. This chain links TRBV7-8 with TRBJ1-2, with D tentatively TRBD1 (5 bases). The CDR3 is CASTLLQGPSYGYTF. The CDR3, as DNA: TGTGCCAGCACCTTACTCCAGGGCCCCTCCTATGGCTACACCTTC.